The 32 T cell receptor beta chains presented below share a single source sample, sequenced in a study of molecular identifiers for immune sequencing clone quantification. MiXCR was run by TCRdb on the PCR reads, yielding one entry per CDR3 protein. The table shows 300,000 to 400,000 distinct CDR3 sequences, with roughly a quarter occurring only once. Sequencing used naive CD8+ T cells from blood, with Jurkat cell RNA spiked in. Specified subset: FACS-sorted CD8+CD4-CCR7+CD45RA+ naive T cells. These receptor sequences come from a human donor in good health. Some libraries in this study had Jurkat cell RNA spiked in.

Regarding this clonotype: A much larger clone sits a single nucleotide away, making a read error possible. The V call is TRBV5-6, the J call TRBJ2-7; D is ambiguous. CDR1 is SGHDT, CDR2 YYEEEE, per germline. The CDR3 totals 11 residues. CDR3 sequence reads: CAGSWQYEQYF. The CDR3 region has the DNA TGTGCCGGCAGCTGGCAGTACGAGCAGTACTTC.

Of note for this clonotype: At one boundary the junction diverges from the germline segment, which might be a read error. The J gene is TRBJ1-1, the V gene TRBV27; D uncertain. The CDR3 runs to 13 residues. Germline V gives CDR1 MNHEY, CDR2 SMNVEV (reference sequence). In DNA, the CDR3 is TGTGCCAGCTGTTTAGTAGGGAACACTGAAGCTTCCTTT. Translated: CASCLVGNTEASF.

The sample holds many counts of this clonotype. The chain has TRBV5-1 and TRBJ1-1; D gene ambiguous. CDR1 and CDR2 (germline): SGHRS, YFSETQ. The length of the CDR3 is 15 residues. Trimming removed 4 bases from V and 3 bases from J, with 16 bases in between. This chain's CDR3 is CASSLPGSGDTEAFF. The CDR3 coding sequence is TGCGCCAGCAGCCTCCCAGGTTCCGGAGACACTGAAGCTTTCTTT.

The CDR3 sequence: CASSSRTANYGYTF. The CDR3 bases are TGTGCCAGCAGTTCACGGACAGCTAACTATGGCTACACCTTC. This chain links TRBV27 with TRBJ1-2; possibly TRBD1 for D (6 bases). With 4 bases removed from V and 0 bases from J, the gap between germline ends came to 9 bases. Germline V CDR1 and CDR2: MNHEY, SMNVEV (reference sequence). The CDR3 is made up of 14 amino acids.

This clonotype was seen many times. The chain combines TRBV29-1 with TRBJ2-3; TRBD1 matches 7 bases. Trimming cost V 6 bases and J 5 bases; bases outside gene matches: 8. CDR1 is SQVTM, CDR2 ANQGSEA, per germline. This CDR3 has 13 amino acids. The CDR3 DNA reads as TGCAGCGTCGCCCAGGGGGTTGGAGATACGCAGTATTTT. Protein: CSVAQGVGDTQYF.

Regarding this clonotype: A much larger clone is a single base away; this may be a read error. V gene TRBV7-3 combines with J gene TRBJ2-1; D may be TRBD2 (6 bases). CDR1 is SGHTA, CDR2 FQGTGA, per germline. Deletions cut 6 bases from V and 3 bases from J, with 15 bases between. The CDR3 length is 15 residues. The chain's CDR3 is CASRGGAGGYNEQFF. In DNA form, the CDR3 reads TGTGCCAGCAGAGGAGGGGCTGGCGGCTACAATGAGCAGTTCTTC.

The chain carries TRBV6-2 or TRBV6-3 and TRBJ1-1; D not resolved. The CDR3 totals 16 residues. Between the trimmed V and J ends, which lost 5 bases and 0 bases, there was a span of 16 bases. The V gene's germline CDR1 is MNHEY and CDR2 SVGEGT. The CDR3 DNA is TGTGCCAGCAGTATCGACACCGAGGAACTGAACACTGAAGCTTTCTTT. Its protein product is CASSIDTEELNTEAFF.

The chain has TRBV11-2 and TRBJ2-7, with no clear D. Germline-derived CDR1 and CDR2 are SGHAT and FQNNGV. V was shortened by 5 bases and J by 5 bases, with 19 bases between the two germline ends. This CDR3 is built from 15 residues. The CDR3 DNA follows: TGTGCCAGCAGCACATCCCTGGGTACGGCCCACGAGCAGTACTTC. Amino acid sequence: CASSTSLGTAHEQYF.

This clonotype was seen repeatedly, ten times or more. The chain recombines TRBV19 with TRBJ1-2; D remains ambiguous. This CDR3 contains 13 residues. Trimming took off 7 bases at V and 0 bases at J, with 9 bases between the two ends. CDR1 and CDR2 from the germline V gene are LNHDA and SQIVND (reference sequence). CDR3 protein: CASNPGANYGYTF. Here the CDR3 DNA reads TGTGCCAGTAACCCAGGCGCTAACTATGGCTACACCTTC.

A note on this clonotype: Being one base from a much bigger clone, this may be a read error. J is TRBJ2-7 and V is TRBV7-2, with 12 positions matching TRBD2. Germline V lookup: CDR1 SGHTA, CDR2 FQGNSA. The CDR3 has 15 amino acids. The CDR3 sequence: CASSQLAGGPYAQYF. Here the CDR3 DNA reads TGTGCCAGCAGCCAACTAGCGGGGGGCCCTTACGCGCAGTACTTC. Combining the CDR3 with reference TRBV7-2 and TRBJ2-7 gives the whole variable domain GAGVSQSPSNKVTEKGKDVELRCDPISGHTALYWYRQSLGQGLEFLIYFQGNSAPDKSGLPSDRFSAERTGGSVSTLTIQRTQQEDSAVYLCASSQLAGGPYAQYFGPGTRLTVT.

The chain is built from TRBV12-3 or TRBV12-4 and TRBJ2-5; the D call may be TRBD1 or TRBD2 (6 bases each). The ends were cut back, 6 bases at V and 4 bases at J, with 9 bases in the middle. The CDR3 is 12 residues long. CDR3: CASRGGRETQYF. The CDR3 bases are TGTGCCAGCAGGGGGGGCCGAGAGACCCAGTACTTC.

V and J are TRBV15 and TRBJ2-1; D may be TRBD2 (6 bases). V lost 7 bases and J lost 5, with 15 bases in between. CDR1 and CDR2 from the germline V gene are LNHNV and YYDKDF (reference sequence). The CDR3 runs 14 residues. The CDR3 sequence: CATTEGRLNNEQFF. The CDR3 DNA reads as TGTGCCACCACGGAGGGGCGCCTCAACAATGAGCAGTTCTTC.

In its sample, this clonotype was seen once. This could be a read error, since a much larger clone is one nucleotide away. This chain uses TRBV20-1 with TRBJ2-7; D uncertain. CDR1 DFQATT and CDR2 SNEGSKA come from the germline V gene (reference sequence). CDR3 size: 14 residues. CDR3 loop: CSSRDTDPTYEQYF. The DNA for the CDR3 is TGCAGTTCTAGAGATACCGACCCGACTTACGAGCAGTACTTC.

This clonotype was detected once. The CDR3 here is CASSQGSGTHEQYF. The CDR3 DNA is TGTGCCAGCAGCCAAGGGTCAGGGACCCACGAGCAGTACTTC. The chain is built from TRBV5-6 and TRBJ2-7; D is tentatively TRBD1 or TRBD2 (5 bases each). The CDR3 runs to 14 residues. V was trimmed by 4 bases and J by 5 bases, leaving 16 bases between them. The germline gives CDR1 SGHDT, CDR2 YYEEEE. Looking up the rest from reference TRBV5-6 and TRBJ2-7 gives the full variable domain: DAGVTQSPTHLIKTRGQQVTLRCSPKSGHDTVSWYQQALGQGPQFIFQYYEEEERQRGNFPDRFSGHQFPNYSSELNVNALLLGDSALYLCASSQGSGTHEQYFGPGTRLTVT.

The sample holds many counts of this clonotype. This chain connects TRBV6-2 or TRBV6-3 to TRBJ2-4; D remains ambiguous. V was clipped by 0 bases and J by 9 bases, with 9 bases between them. Germline CDR1 reads MNHEY; CDR2 reads SVGEGT. CDR3 length: 13 amino acids. CDR3 sequence: CASSYSRVSIQYF. CDR3 DNA: TGTGCCAGCAGTTACTCACGGGTTTCCATTCAGTACTTC.

This clonotype was seen repeatedly, ten times or more. The rearrangement joins TRBV12-3 or TRBV12-4 to TRBJ1-1; D call uncertain. The CDR3 is 15 residues long. Trimming shortened V by 1 base and J by 1 base, and 10 bases separated the two germline ends. The CDR3 DNA reads as TGTGCCAGCAGTTTAGACATTGGAGAGAACACTGAAGCTTTCTTT. Amino acids: CASSLDIGENTEAFF.

This clonotype showed up many times. At one of its ends the junction is not consistent with the germline gene, which may arise from a read error. The rearrangement links TRBV6-1 to TRBJ1-2; no reliable D call. Germline CDR1 is MNHNS and CDR2 is SASEGT. There are 10 residues in the CDR3. CDR3 in amino acids: CASSEVARLF. The DNA for the CDR3 is TGTGCCAGCAGTGAAGTGGCAAGGCTCTTC.

Details on this clonotype: At one end the junction does not follow the germline gene, possibly because of a read error. V and J are TRBV6-2 or TRBV6-3 and TRBJ2-5; either TRBD1 or TRBD2 may fit D (5 bases each). The germline CDR1 and CDR2 sequences are MNHEY and SVGEGT. The CDR3 totals 16 residues. The CDR3 sequence is CTSLRDQELKKETQYF. CDR3 coding DNA: TGTACCAGCCTGAGGGACCAGGAGCTCAAGAAGGAGACCCAGTACTTC.

In the case of this clonotype: Given a much more abundant clone one base away, this may be a read error. The chain links TRBV5-1 to TRBJ2-7, with TRBD1 identical over 7 bases. The V gene's germline CDR1 is SGHRS and CDR2 YFSETQ. The CDR3 contains 14 residues. V gave up 7 bases and J gave up 6 bases; unmatched junction bases: 13. The CDR3 spells CASQPGQAPAEQYF. CDR3 nucleotide sequence: TGCGCCAGCCAGCCTGGACAGGCTCCGGCCGAGCAGTACTTC.

At least ten counts were recorded for this clonotype. This sequence joins TRBV12-3 or TRBV12-4 and TRBJ1-4; weak D call: TRBD1 (6 bases). Trimming pared 4 bases from V and 7 bases from J, leaving 16 bases between. CDR3 length: 15 amino acids. This chain's CDR3 is CASSSWEGVGEKLFF. The CDR3 region has the DNA TGTGCCAGCAGTTCTTGGGAGGGGGTAGGTGAAAAACTGTTTTTT.

This clonotype was found many times. The CDR3 region is CASSILGDKTTEAFF. The CDR3 DNA reads as TGTGCCAGTAGTATTCTGGGGGACAAAACCACTGAAGCTTTCTTT. V and J are TRBV19 and TRBJ1-1; tentatively, D is TRBD1 (6 bases). Trimming took off 3 bases at V and 4 bases at J, with 15 bases between the two ends. This CDR3 is 15 amino acids long. CDR1 and CDR2 (germline): LNHDA, SQIVND (reference sequence).

The J gene is TRBJ2-1, the V gene TRBV28; 12 bases align to TRBD2. Germline V gene data show CDR1 as MDHEN and CDR2 as SYDVKM. The length of the CDR3 is 17 residues. With 5 bases clipped from V and 4 bases from J, the junction kept 9 bases outside the gene matches. This CDR3 is CASSPLAGGPIYNEQFF. The CDR3 nucleotides are TGTGCCAGCAGTCCTCTAGCGGGAGGGCCGATATACAATGAGCAGTTCTTC.

This clonotype was recorded a few times. The rearrangement joins TRBV5-4 to TRBJ2-5, with 7 positions matching TRBD2. Germline loops: CDR1 SGHNT, CDR2 YYREEE (reference sequence). The V gene end was trimmed by 5 bases and the J gene end by 1 base; junction bases not matched to a gene: 5. The CDR3 has 14 residues. The CDR3 bases are TGTGCCAGCAGTGCCGCTAGCGGCCAAGAGACCCAGTACTTC. It specifies CASSAASGQETQYF.

J is TRBJ1-3 and V is TRBV7-9; D may be TRBD1 (6 bases). V was trimmed by 5 bases and J by 0 bases, leaving 14 bases between them. The CDR3 covers 16 residues. Germline loops: CDR1 SEHNR, CDR2 FQNEAQ (reference sequence). The CDR3 sequence is CASSTPDSNSGNTIYF. The CDR3 DNA follows: TGTGCCAGCAGCACTCCGGACAGCAACTCTGGAAACACCATATATTTT.

Many counts were recorded for this clonotype. The rearrangement links TRBV19 to TRBJ1-1, with TRBD1 as a possible D gene (5 bases). Trimming left V 4 bases short and J 4 bases short, with 7 bases between. CDR1 and CDR2 from the germline V gene are LNHDA and SQIVND (reference sequence). This CDR3 comprises 12 residues. The CDR3 DNA is TGTGCCAGTAGTACCGGGGCCACTGAAGCTTTCTTT. Translating it yields CASSTGATEAFF.

Many counts were recorded for this clonotype. The chain links TRBV5-4 to TRBJ2-2; 7 bases align to TRBD1. With V trimmed by 3 bases and J by 6 bases, 11 bases remained unmatched. Per germline, CDR1 SGHNT and CDR2 YYREEE (reference sequence). CDR3 length equals 16 residues. CDR3 bases: TGTGCCAGCAGCTCAACCTTAGACAGGGCCGCCGGGGAGCTGTTTTTT. As protein: CASSSTLDRAAGELFF.

The DNA of the CDR3 is TGTGCCAGCAGTCTAGTTGGGTCTTATAGCAATCAGCCCCAGCATTTT. Translation gives CASSLVGSYSNQPQHF. V usage is TRBV11-2 and J usage is TRBJ1-5; D remains ambiguous. V was trimmed by 6 bases and J by 0 bases, leaving 15 bases between them. The germline V gene has CDR1 SGHAT and CDR2 FQNNGV. The CDR3 is 16 residues long.

This clonotype was observed many times. The chain carries TRBV7-6 and TRBJ2-5; 9 nucleotides agree with TRBD1. Per the germline V gene, CDR1 is SGHVS and CDR2 is FNYEAQ. Trimming at V came to 3 bases and at J to 3 bases, leaving 2 bases not matched to a gene. The CDR3 has 14 residues. CDR3 sequence (DNA): TGTGCCAGCAGCTTCGGACAGGGGAAAGAGACCCAGTACTTC. Amino acids: CASSFGQGKETQYF.

About this clonotype itself: Germline and junction disagree at one end, which may indicate a read error. The V gene is TRBV30, the J gene TRBJ1-1, with 7 bases aligning to TRBD1. Germline values: CDR1 GTSNPN, CDR2 SVGIG (reference sequence). The length of the CDR3 is 15 residues. The CDR3 DNA follows: TGTGCCTGGAGTGTTGGGACAGCCATGAACGCTGAAGCTTTCTTT. It codes for CAWSVGTAMNAEAFF. Complete variable domain (other parts from reference TRBV30 and TRBJ1-1): SQTIHQWPATLVQPVGSPLSLECTVEGTSNPNLYWYRQAAGRGLQLLFYSVGIGQISSEVPQNLSASRPQDRQFILSSKKLLLSDSGFYLCAWSVGTAMNAEAFFGQGTRLTVV.

The J gene is TRBJ2-7, the V gene TRBV27, with TRBD2 matching 9 bases. The germline CDR1 and CDR2 sequences are MNHEY and SMNVEV (reference sequence). The trim removed 6 bases at V and 6 bases at J, leaving 12 bases unmatched. There are 15 residues in the CDR3. The CDR3 DNA sequence: TGTGCCAGCAGACCACGGTTGGGGCGGGGGGGCGAGCAGTACTTC. Its protein is CASRPRLGRGGEQYF.

This clonotype has more than one count but fewer than ten. CDR3 sequence: CASSLGQGGRTAFF. DNA of the CDR3: TGTGCCAGCAGCTTAGGCCAAGGAGGTCGGACAGCTTTCTTT. The J gene is TRBJ1-1, the V gene TRBV13; D not certain. The germline V gene has CDR1 PRHDT and CDR2 FYEKMQ (reference sequence). V lost 0 bases and J lost 10, with 15 bases in between. There are 14 residues in the CDR3.

The chain joins TRBV11-2 to TRBJ2-2; 7 bases are shared with TRBD1. Germline CDR1 reads SGHAT; CDR2 reads FQNNGV. The V segment lost 5 bases and the J segment 5 bases; nucleotides outside the gene matches: 14. CDR3 length equals 17 residues. CDR3 in DNA: TGTGCCAGCAGCCCAGACCTGACAGGGACGAGGACCGGGGAGCTGTTTTTT. Translated: CASSPDLTGTRTGELFF.